The present T cell receptor beta chain was sequenced within a study of regulatory T cells in long-lasting Graves disease. This clonotype was seen repeatedly, ten times or more. Per germline, CDR1 MNHEY and CDR2 SVGEGT. The CDR3 has 16 residues. V shed 6 bases, J shed 4 bases, and the junction held 6 bases outside the gene matches. Noted time point: newly diagnosed GD, antithyroid drugs for less than 3 months. Extracted RNA from PBMCs served as the source of the TCR library. Sequencing libraries for TCR beta were prepared with iRepertoire HTBI primers and Arm-PCR of CDR3 regions. TCRdb itself ran the multiplex PCR reads through MiXCR, one entry per CDR3 protein. The sample has around 240,000 distinct CDR3 sequences, around 18% seen once; the top ten hold around 15%. In addition, the sample was reused for a study of T cells in Graves' hyperthyroidism and ophthalmopathy. That report adds: HTBI primers were used for first-round RT-PCR of the TCR CDR3.

The origin of this receptor is a woman in her twenties or thirties with Graves disease. Sequenced here: peripheral blood mononuclear cells (PBMCs), sampled at new diagnosis, from a patient treated with antithyroid drugs. The chain combines TRBV6-2 or TRBV6-3 with TRBJ2-2; 12 nucleotides line up with TRBD1. For the CDR3, the DNA is TGTGCCAGCAGGGCGGGACAGGGGGCGGTCACCGGGGAGCTGTTTTTT. It specifies CASRAGQGAVTGELFF.